The 9 T cell receptor beta chains in this list originate from one sample, sequenced in a study of T-cell reconstitution after alpha-beta-depleted transplantation in children. As it was prepared, the TCRbeta library received unique molecular identifiers. TCRdb fed the PCR reads into MiXCR, producing one record per CDR3 protein. The table lists 100,000 to 120,000 distinct CDR3 sequences, about 9.4% of them singletons. Sequencing used PBMCs from the stem cell graft donor, obtained from the stem cell graft. Receptors originate from a human donor who donated a stem cell graft to a child with acute lymphoblastic leukemia.

This clonotype appeared many times. The CDR3: CASRSAGALYGYTF. The CDR3 nucleotides read TGCGCCAGCAGGTCTGCAGGGGCACTCTATGGCTACACCTTC. The chain combines TRBV5-1 with TRBJ1-2; D may be TRBD1 (6 bases). CDR1 is SGHRS, CDR2 YFSETQ, per germline. Trimming left V 5 bases short and J 4 bases short, with 15 bases between. This CDR3 contains 14 residues.

There are many counts of this clonotype. The chain combines TRBV7-9 with TRBJ1-2; no clear D. The CDR3 extends over 11 amino acids. Looked up from germline, CDR1 is SEHNR and CDR2 is FQNEAQ (reference sequence). Deletions cut 7 bases from V and 8 bases from J, with 11 bases between. The chain's CDR3 is CASTNSGGYTF. The CDR3 DNA follows: TGTGCCAGCACCAACTCCGGAGGCTACACCTTC.

This clonotype was observed at least ten times. This chain joins TRBV20-1 and TRBJ2-2; 7 nucleotides agree with TRBD2. Trimming cost V 8 bases and J 3 bases; bases outside gene matches: 6. The CDR3 covers 13 residues. Germline V gene sequence: CDR1 DFQATT, CDR2 SNEGSKA (reference sequence). The CDR3 loop reads CSSLLAHTGELFF. CDR3 coding DNA: TGCAGTTCGTTACTAGCGCACACCGGGGAGCTGTTTTTT.

This clonotype was seen ten or more times. The chain combines TRBV6-2 or TRBV6-3 with TRBJ1-5; no reliable D call. The CDR3 is 13 amino acids. V dropped 7 bases and J dropped 9 bases, with 16 bases sitting between them. CDR1 and CDR2 (germline): MNHEY, SVGEGT. The CDR3 bases are TGTGCCAGCACAGACCCGGAAAGTCGGCCCCAGCATTTT. Translation gives CASTDPESRPQHF.

This clonotype was counted many times. The J gene is TRBJ2-1, the V gene TRBV7-2; 8 bases are shared with TRBD1. The CDR3 length is 20 residues. CDR1 and CDR2 (germline): SGHTA, FQGNSA. The V segment lost 2 bases and the J segment 7 bases; nucleotides outside the gene matches: 22. CDR3 protein: CASSLTGTGSSRLAWNEQFF. CDR3 sequence (DNA): TGTGCCAGCAGCTTAACCGGGACAGGCTCCAGTCGGCTAGCATGGAATGAGCAGTTCTTC. Full variable domain (rest looked up from reference TRBV7-2 and TRBJ2-1): GAGVSQSPSNKVTEKGKDVELRCDPISGHTALYWYRQSLGQGLEFLIYFQGNSAPDKSGLPSDRFSAERTGGSVSTLTIQRTQQEDSAVYLCASSLTGTGSSRLAWNEQFFGPGTRLTVL.

This clonotype has a count of ten or more. The V gene is TRBV7-6, the J gene TRBJ2-1; 7 nucleotides match TRBD2. V was pared by 1 base and J by 4 bases, with 7 bases of the junction left unmatched. The CDR3 is made up of 16 amino acids. Germline V CDR1 and CDR2: SGHVS, FNYEAQ. CDR3 bases: TGTGCCAGCAGCTTAGTAGGGACTAAACCTTACAATGAGCAGTTCTTC. This codes for CASSLVGTKPYNEQFF.

This clonotype appeared many times. The rearrangement uses TRBV6-2 or TRBV6-3 and TRBJ1-2; TRBD1 might be the D (6 bases). Trimming shortened V by 2 bases and J by 7 bases, and 29 bases separated the two germline ends. The germline CDR1 and CDR2 sequences are MNHEY and SVGEGT. The CDR3 sequence is 19 residues long. The CDR3 DNA reads as TGTGCCAGCAGTTACCCCGCTAAACTGGACAGCCTACGACGGAGTGGCTACACCTTC. Residues: CASSYPAKLDSLRRSGYTF.

This clonotype has at least ten counts. The rearrangement joins TRBV5-5 to TRBJ2-2; D possibly corresponds to TRBD1 (5 bases). The CDR3 is 13 amino acids. Germline V gene lookup returns CDR1 SGHKS and CDR2 YYEKEE (reference sequence). V lost 4 bases and J lost 6, with 10 bases in between. The CDR3 is CASSPDTAGELFF. DNA of the CDR3: TGTGCCAGCAGCCCGGACACGGCCGGGGAGCTGTTTTTT.

This clonotype was counted at least ten times. CDR3 protein: CSGREGGDTQYF. The CDR3 nucleotides are TGCAGTGGTCGGGAGGGGGGGGATACGCAGTATTTT. J is TRBJ2-3 and V is TRBV20-1, with 8 bases aligning to TRBD2. There are 12 residues in the CDR3. Germline V gene data show CDR1 as DFQATT and CDR2 as SNEGSKA (reference sequence). The junction had 6 bases not matched to a gene; V was cut back by 7 bases and J by 6 bases.